Shown below are 27 T cell receptor beta chains from a single sample sequenced in a study of T cells in Graves' hyperthyroidism and ophthalmopathy. There were TCR beta CDR3 regions amplified from RNA transcripts. The HTBI primer set was used in a first-round RT-PCR of the TCR CDR3. TCRdb re-derived calls from the multiplex PCR reads in MiXCR, one entry per CDR3 protein. The sample includes over 500,000 distinct CDR3 sequences, 14% of them seen just once. Sequencing was carried out using blood. These receptors originate from a woman aged 40 to 50 with Graves' hyperthyroidism.

This clonotype was seen repeatedly, ten times or more. V and J are TRBV20-1 and TRBJ2-7, with D uncertain. The germline gives CDR1 DFQATT, CDR2 SNEGSKA (reference sequence). V was clipped by 2 bases and J by 2 bases, with 13 bases between them. This CDR3 spans 14 amino acids. CDR3 sequence: CSARRSGSTYEQYF. The CDR3 DNA is TGCAGTGCTAGACGGTCAGGAAGCACCTACGAGCAGTACTTC.

V gene TRBV12-3 or TRBV12-4 combines with J gene TRBJ1-4; possibly TRBD1 for D (5 bases). This CDR3 region has 14 residues. V was shortened by 7 bases and J by 4 bases, with 13 bases between the two germline ends. CDR3 residues: CASNPGTFNEKLFF. The CDR3 DNA is TGTGCCAGCAATCCCGGGACGTTTAATGAAAAACTGTTTTTT.

This clonotype was seen repeatedly, ten times or more. This rearrangement joins TRBV3-1 to TRBJ1-2; 8 bases align to TRBD1. Germline V CDR1 and CDR2: LGHDT, YNNKEL (reference sequence). Trimming cost V 1 base and J 5 bases; bases outside gene matches: 6. The CDR3 is 15 amino acids. As DNA, the CDR3 is TGTGCCAGCAGCCAAGCACAAGGACAGGGTTATGGCTACACCTTC. Translation gives CASSQAQGQGYGYTF.

The J gene is TRBJ2-2, the V gene TRBV30; 10 nucleotides agree with TRBD2. The CDR3 runs 16 residues. The germline gives CDR1 GTSNPN, CDR2 SVGIG (reference sequence). Trimming took 3 bases from V and 0 from J; bases not matched to a gene: 4. The CDR3 coding sequence is TGTGCCTGGAGAACGGGACTAGCGACGAACACCGGGGAGCTGTTTTTT. Protein product: CAWRTGLATNTGELFF.

This clonotype was observed at least ten times. The chain employs TRBV24-1 and TRBJ2-3; the D is unclear. The V and J ends lost 8 bases and 0 bases respectively, with 8 bases between them. The CDR3 is 13 amino acids. Germline V gene lookup returns CDR1 KGHDR and CDR2 SFDVKD. CDR3: CATTAFSTDTQYF. The CDR3 DNA is TGTGCCACCACTGCGTTTAGCACAGATACGCAGTATTTT.

The chain joins TRBV6-1 to TRBJ1-3; no reliable D call. The germline gives CDR1 MNHNS, CDR2 SASEGT. Deletions cut 7 bases from V and 4 bases from J, with 8 bases between. This CDR3 has 12 amino acids. The CDR3 loop is CASTGDGNTIYF. DNA of the CDR3: TGTGCCAGCACGGGAGACGGAAACACCATATATTTT.

At least ten counts were recorded for this clonotype. In DNA form, the CDR3 reads TGTGCCAGCAGTTTGGGGACAGAAAACTACGAGCAGTACTTC. Its protein product is CASSLGTENYEQYF. The rearrangement links TRBV28 to TRBJ2-7; TRBD1 aligns across 7 bases. Germline V gene data show CDR1 as MDHEN and CDR2 as SYDVKM. The CDR3 runs 14 residues. The V and J ends lost 3 bases and 3 bases, in that order; junction bases with no gene match: 5.

The CDR3 spells CASSLDNLRQETQYF. DNA of the CDR3: TGCGCCAGCAGCTTGGATAATTTACGGCAAGAGACCCAGTACTTC. V usage is TRBV5-1 and J usage is TRBJ2-5; D is unclear. Trimming removed 0 bases from V and 2 bases from J, with 11 bases in between. The CDR3 contains 15 residues. From germline, CDR1 is SGHRS and CDR2 YFSETQ. Looking up the rest from reference TRBV5-1 and TRBJ2-5 gives the full variable domain: KAGVTQTPRYLIKTRGQQVTLSCSPISGHRSVSWYQQTPGQGLQFLFEYFSETQRNKGNFPGRFSGRQFSNSRSEMNVSTLELGDSALYLCASSLDNLRQETQYFGPGTRLLVL.

This clonotype was seen repeatedly, ten times or more. This chain connects TRBV7-8 to TRBJ2-6, with TRBD2 identical over 9 bases. J was trimmed by 2 bases and V by 0 bases; bases with no gene match: 8. Germline V gene data show CDR1 as SGHVS and CDR2 as FQNEAQ. The CDR3 is made up of 19 amino acids. CDR3 in amino acids: CASSLAFDSGRAGANVLTF. The CDR3 DNA reads as TGTGCCAGCAGCTTAGCCTTCGATAGCGGGAGAGCTGGGGCCAACGTCCTGACTTTC.

The CDR3 spells CSVVAGTDTQYF. The CDR3 DNA reads as TGCAGCGTTGTGGCAGGTACAGATACGCAGTATTTT. The V call is TRBV29-1, the J call TRBJ2-3; D is ambiguous. V was cut by 4 bases and J by 3 bases, with 8 bases left in between. This CDR3 has 12 residues. From germline, CDR1 is SQVTM and CDR2 ANQGSEA.

This clonotype was seen repeatedly, ten times or more. The chain employs TRBV12-3 or TRBV12-4 and TRBJ2-7; a possible D gene is TRBD1 (5 bases). The CDR3 spans 14 residues. Trimming shortened V by 3 bases and J by 5 bases, and 14 bases separated the two germline ends. CDR3 amino acids: CASSFTGFWNEQYF. CDR3 in DNA: TGTGCCAGCAGTTTCACAGGCTTTTGGAACGAGCAGTACTTC.

This clonotype was counted between two and nine times. This sequence joins TRBV10-3 and TRBJ2-1, with D hard to call. CDR3 size: 15 residues. With 0 bases removed from V and 4 bases from J, the gap between germline ends came to 10 bases. CDR1 and CDR2 from the germline V gene are ENHRY and SYGVKD. CDR3 DNA sequence: TGTGCCATCAGTGAGTCGACGAGGTCTTACAATGAGCAGTTCTTC. This codes for CAISESTRSYNEQFF.

In its sample, this clonotype was seen many times. The V gene is TRBV5-1, the J gene TRBJ2-7; 8 bases align to TRBD1. The CDR3 extends over 16 amino acids. V lost 0 bases to trimming and J lost 1 base; unmatched junction nucleotides: 6. Germline lookup yields CDR1 SGHRS and CDR2 YFSETQ. DNA of the CDR3: TGCGCCAGCAGCTTGGACGACAGGGGAGTATCCTACGAGCAGTACTTC. Amino acid sequence: CASSLDDRGVSYEQYF.

The CDR3 region has the DNA TGTGCTAGTGGTTTGGTACCCGACGGGGAGCTGTTTTTT. Protein product: CASGLVPDGELFF. The V and J genes are TRBV12-5 and TRBJ2-2; D not resolved. Germline CDR1 reads LGHNT; CDR2 reads FRNRAP. Trimming left V 0 bases short and J 7 bases short, with 6 bases between. The CDR3 is 13 amino acids.

V and J are TRBV19 and TRBJ2-3; unclear D gene. Germline-derived CDR1 and CDR2 are LNHDA and SQIVND (reference sequence). V was shortened by 6 bases and J by 3 bases, with 10 bases between the two germline ends. CDR3 length equals 13 residues. CDR3 coding DNA: TGTGCCAGTAGCCAGGCGTATACAGATACGCAGTATTTT. It specifies CASSQAYTDTQYF.

The chain uses TRBV20-1 and TRBJ2-7; 13 bases line up with TRBD2. CDR3 length: 22 amino acids. Unmatched junction bases numbered 26, after V lost 3 bases and J lost 3 bases. CDR1 DFQATT and CDR2 SNEGSKA come from the germline V gene (reference sequence). The CDR3 region has the DNA TGCAGTGCTAGGGGAAGGACGGGGGAACTAATTGTTGGGACTAGCGGGAACTACGAGCAGTACTTC. The encoded protein is CSARGRTGELIVGTSGNYEQYF.

This clonotype was seen ten or more times. The V gene is TRBV30, the J gene TRBJ1-2; possibly TRBD1 for D (6 bases). The V gene lost 8 bases and the J gene lost 8 bases, with 24 bases spanning the gap. CDR3 size: 14 residues. The V gene's germline CDR1 is GTSNPN and CDR2 SVGIG (reference sequence). In nucleotides, the CDR3 is TGTGCCCGAGGCTCAGGGGCCGCGCTAGGAGGCTACACCTTC. It codes for CARGSGAALGGYTF. Filled out from reference TRBV30 and TRBJ1-2, the complete variable domain reads SQTIHQWPATLVQPVGSPLSLECTVEGTSNPNLYWYRQAAGRGLQLLFYSVGIGQISSEVPQNLSASRPQDRQFILSSKKLLLSDSGFYLCARGSGAALGGYTFGSGTRLTVV.

This clonotype was detected many times. This chain uses TRBV20-1 with TRBJ2-1, with 10 bases matching TRBD2. The CDR3 totals 14 residues. The V and J ends lost 0 bases and 8 bases, in that order; junction bases with no gene match: 4. Germline V gene sequence: CDR1 DFQATT, CDR2 SNEGSKA (reference sequence). The CDR3 sequence: CSARDPSGSYEQFF. The CDR3 coding sequence is TGCAGTGCTAGAGATCCTAGCGGGAGCTATGAGCAGTTCTTC.

This clonotype was seen repeatedly, ten times or more. The chain carries TRBV13 and TRBJ1-6; maybe TRBD1 (5 bases). CDR1 PRHDT and CDR2 FYEKMQ come from the germline V gene (reference sequence). V was trimmed by 3 bases and J by 10 bases, leaving 13 bases between them. The CDR3 is 14 amino acids. CDR3: CASSLGREGSPLHF. The CDR3 coding sequence is TGTGCCAGCAGCTTGGGACGCGAAGGATCACCCCTCCACTTT.

The chain recombines TRBV7-3 with TRBJ2-1; D perhaps matches TRBD2 (6 bases). The germline gives CDR1 SGHTA, CDR2 FQGTGA. The CDR3 consists of 20 residues. Trimming shortened V by 2 bases and J by 3 bases, and 26 bases separated the two germline ends. The CDR3 bases are TGTGCCAGCAGCTTAGAACCCCCCGTGCGGGGATCTCCCCTCTACAATGAGCAGTTCTTC. Translation: CASSLEPPVRGSPLYNEQFF.

The V gene is TRBV7-8, the J gene TRBJ2-7; 11 bases map to TRBD2. V shed 5 bases and J 2 bases; nucleotides not matched to a gene: 11. The germline gives CDR1 SGHVS, CDR2 FQNEAQ. CDR3 length equals 17 residues. As DNA, the CDR3 is TGTGCCAGCAGCCCCGGGACTAGCGGCCTAATTACCTACGAGCAGTACTTC. It codes for CASSPGTSGLITYEQYF.

This chain uses TRBV10-3 with TRBJ2-7; 7 nucleotides match TRBD1. This CDR3 has 13 residues. V was pared by 5 bases and J by 6 bases, with 7 bases of the junction left unmatched. CDR1 and CDR2 from the germline V gene are ENHRY and SYGVKD. DNA of the CDR3: TGTGCCATCAGTTACTCAGACAGGGCCGAGCAGTACTTC. Translating gives CAISYSDRAEQYF.

This clonotype was recorded many times. The V and J genes are TRBV27 and TRBJ1-4; no clear D. V lost 0 bases to trimming and J lost 0 bases, with 5 bases between them. The V gene's germline CDR1 is MNHEY and CDR2 SMNVEV (reference sequence). This CDR3 comprises 15 residues. Here the CDR3 reads CASSLSGSTNEKLFF. The CDR3, as DNA: TGTGCCAGCAGTTTATCAGGTTCAACTAATGAAAAACTGTTTTTT. Drawing the rest from reference TRBV27 and TRBJ1-4, the complete variable domain is EAQVTQNPRYLITVTGKKLTVTCSQNMNHEYMSWYRQDPGLGLRQIYYSMNVEVTDKGDVPEGYKVSRKEKRNFPLILESPSPNQTSLYFCASSLSGSTNEKLFFGSGTQLSVL.

The chain combines TRBV2 with TRBJ2-7, with 15 bases matching TRBD2. Germline V CDR1 and CDR2: SNHLY, FYNNEI. The CDR3 sequence is 16 residues long. Trimming removed 6 bases from V and 1 base from J; junction bases left unmatched: 4. Here the CDR3 reads CASRGGLAGGSYEQYF. The CDR3, as DNA: TGTGCCAGCAGAGGGGGACTAGCGGGAGGATCCTACGAGCAGTACTTC. The entire variable domain, with the rest obtained from reference TRBV2 and TRBJ2-7, is as follows: EPEVTQTPSHQVTQMGQEVILRCVPISNHLYFYWYRQILGQKVEFLVSFYNNEISEKSEIFDDQFSVERPDGSNFTLKIRSTKLEDSAMYFCASRGGLAGGSYEQYFGPGTRLTVT.

This clonotype was counted only a few times. A much larger clone is a single base away; this may be a read error. This CDR3 fails to terminate in the conserved phenylalanine or tryptophan, so it likely reflects a read error. The CDR3 protein is CASSFEGRETEAFL. The CDR3 DNA reads TGTGCCAGCAGTTTTGAGGGGAGGGAGACTGAAGCTTTCCTT. The chain employs TRBV12-3 or TRBV12-4 and TRBJ1-1; D is possibly TRBD1 (5 bases). The CDR3 spans 14 residues. With 3 bases removed from V and 5 bases from J, the gap between germline ends came to 13 bases.

The J gene is TRBJ2-7, the V gene TRBV7-8, with TRBD2 matching 11 bases. This CDR3 contains 16 residues. The V and J ends lost 5 bases and 2 bases, in that order; junction bases with no gene match: 8. Looked up from germline, CDR1 is SGHVS and CDR2 is FQNEAQ. As DNA, the CDR3 is TGTGCCAGCAGCCCATCCGGGACTAGCGGCACCTACGAGCAGTACTTC. Its protein is CASSPSGTSGTYEQYF.

In this sample, this clonotype turned up many times. The gene calls are TRBV3-1 and TRBJ1-2; possibly TRBD1 for D (5 bases). The CDR3 spans 13 residues. Germline assignment: CDR1 LGHDT and CDR2 YNNKEL (reference sequence). Trimming cost V 4 bases and J 7 bases, with 13 bases left between them. CDR3 sequence reads: CASSPGTDFGYTF. DNA for the CDR3: TGTGCCAGCAGCCCCGGGACGGATTTTGGCTACACCTTC.